Described below is a single T cell receptor beta chain sequence and its context. Profiling relied on immunoSEQ multiplex PCR, and the TCRdb table lists in-frame clones only, not all of them. The sample records 190,000 or so clones, around 88% being singletons. The sample is drawn from a study of blood T cell repertoires in COVID-19. The TCR sequence derives from a young woman who had been exposed to COVID-19. Sequencing was carried out using PBMCs or T cells enriched from blood (not recorded which).

CDR3 sequence reads: CASSYGTDGYEQYF. DNA of the CDR3: TGTGCCAGCAGTTACGGGACAGACGGCTACGAGCAGTACTTC. The chain uses TRBV6-5 and TRBJ2-7; TRBD1 agrees at 7 bases. CDR1 is MNHEY, CDR2 SVGAGI, per germline. The junction had 4 bases not matched to a gene; V was cut back by 2 bases and J by 3 bases. The CDR3 sequence is 14 residues long.